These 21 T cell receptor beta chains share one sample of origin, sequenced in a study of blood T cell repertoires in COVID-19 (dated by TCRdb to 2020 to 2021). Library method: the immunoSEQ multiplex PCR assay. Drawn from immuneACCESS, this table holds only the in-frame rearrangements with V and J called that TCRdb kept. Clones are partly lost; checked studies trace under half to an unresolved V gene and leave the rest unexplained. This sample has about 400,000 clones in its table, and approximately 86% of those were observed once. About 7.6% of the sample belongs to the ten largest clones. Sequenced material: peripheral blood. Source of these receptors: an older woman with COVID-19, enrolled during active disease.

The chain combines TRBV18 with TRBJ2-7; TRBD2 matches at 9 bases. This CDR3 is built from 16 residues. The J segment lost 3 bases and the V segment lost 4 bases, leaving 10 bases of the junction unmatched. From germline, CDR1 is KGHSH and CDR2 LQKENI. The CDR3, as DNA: TGTGCCAGCTCACTATCGGGACTAGCTTTGAACTACGAGCAGTACTTC. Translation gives CASSLSGLALNYEQYF.

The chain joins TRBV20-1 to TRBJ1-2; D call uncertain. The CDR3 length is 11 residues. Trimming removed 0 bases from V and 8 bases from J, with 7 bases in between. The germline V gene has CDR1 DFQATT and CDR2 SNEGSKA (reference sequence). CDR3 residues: CSARDYSGYTF. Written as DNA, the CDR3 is TGCAGTGCTAGAGATTACAGCGGCTACACCTTC.

The DNA for the CDR3 is TGCGCCAGCAGCTTGGGGGCAGGGGAATACTACGAGCAGTACTTC. Translating it yields CASSLGAGEYYEQYF. V and J are TRBV5-1 and TRBJ2-7; D is perhaps TRBD1 (6 bases). Between the trimmed V and J ends, which lost 0 bases and 3 bases, there was a span of 13 bases. The germline V gene encodes CDR1 SGHRS and CDR2 YFSETQ. The CDR3 sequence is 15 residues long.

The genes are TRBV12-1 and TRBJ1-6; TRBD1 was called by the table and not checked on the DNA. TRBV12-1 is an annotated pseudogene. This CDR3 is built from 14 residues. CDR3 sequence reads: CASSFTVPNSPLHF. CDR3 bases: TGTGCCAGCAGCTTTACAGTTCCCAATTCACCCCTCCACTTT.

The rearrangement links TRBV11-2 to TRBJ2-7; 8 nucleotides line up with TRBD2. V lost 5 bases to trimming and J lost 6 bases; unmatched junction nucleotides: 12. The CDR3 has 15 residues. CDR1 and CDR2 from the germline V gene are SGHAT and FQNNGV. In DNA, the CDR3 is TGTGCCAGCAGCGTGGGGATGATCGGGGGGGCCGAGCAGTACTTC. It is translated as CASSVGMIGGAEQYF.

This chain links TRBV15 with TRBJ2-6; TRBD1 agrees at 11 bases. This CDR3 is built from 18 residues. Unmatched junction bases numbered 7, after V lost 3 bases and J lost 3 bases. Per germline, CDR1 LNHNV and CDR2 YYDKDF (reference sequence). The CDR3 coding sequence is TGTGCCACCAGCAGCCCCGGGACAGGGGGGATTGGGGCCAACGTCCTGACTTTC. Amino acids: CATSSPGTGGIGANVLTF.

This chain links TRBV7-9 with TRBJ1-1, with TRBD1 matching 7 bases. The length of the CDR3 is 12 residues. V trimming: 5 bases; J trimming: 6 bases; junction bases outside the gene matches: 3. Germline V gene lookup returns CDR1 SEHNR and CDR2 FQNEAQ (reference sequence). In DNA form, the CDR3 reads TGTGCCAGCAGCGTAGGGGGCTCTGAAGCTTTCTTT. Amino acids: CASSVGGSEAFF.

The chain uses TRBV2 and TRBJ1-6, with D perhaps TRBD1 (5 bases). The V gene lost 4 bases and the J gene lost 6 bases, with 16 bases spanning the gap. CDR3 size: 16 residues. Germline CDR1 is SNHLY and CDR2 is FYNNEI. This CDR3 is CASSGYGRGGNSPLHF. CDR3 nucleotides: TGTGCCAGCAGTGGTTACGGGCGCGGGGGTAATTCACCCCTCCACTTT.

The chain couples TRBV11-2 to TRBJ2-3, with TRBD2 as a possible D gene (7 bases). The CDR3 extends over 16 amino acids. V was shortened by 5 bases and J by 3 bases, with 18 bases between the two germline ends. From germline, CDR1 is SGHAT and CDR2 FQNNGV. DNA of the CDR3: TGTGCCAGCAGCCAACCTATCGGGGGGCTGACAGATACGCAGTATTTT. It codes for CASSQPIGGLTDTQYF.

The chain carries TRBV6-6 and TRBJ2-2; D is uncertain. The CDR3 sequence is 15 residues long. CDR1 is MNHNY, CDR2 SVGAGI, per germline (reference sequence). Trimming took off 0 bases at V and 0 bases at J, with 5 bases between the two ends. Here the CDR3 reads CASSYSTANTGELFF. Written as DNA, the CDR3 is TGTGCCAGCAGTTACTCTACAGCGAACACCGGGGAGCTGTTTTTT.

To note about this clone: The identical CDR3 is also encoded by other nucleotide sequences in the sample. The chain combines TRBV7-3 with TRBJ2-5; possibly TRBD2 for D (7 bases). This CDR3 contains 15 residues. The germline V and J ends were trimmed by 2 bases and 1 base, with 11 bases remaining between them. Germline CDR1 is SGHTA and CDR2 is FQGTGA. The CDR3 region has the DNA TGTGCCAGCAGCTTAGGCGGGGGCCGCCAAGAGACCCAGTACTTC. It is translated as CASSLGGGRQETQYF.

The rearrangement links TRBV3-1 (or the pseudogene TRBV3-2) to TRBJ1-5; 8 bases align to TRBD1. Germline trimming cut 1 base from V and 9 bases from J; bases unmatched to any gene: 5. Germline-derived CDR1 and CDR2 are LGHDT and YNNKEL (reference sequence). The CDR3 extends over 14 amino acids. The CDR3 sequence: CASSQARQGSPQHF. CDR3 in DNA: TGTGCCAGCAGCCAAGCCAGACAGGGGTCGCCCCAGCATTTT.

DNA for the CDR3: TGTGCCAGCAGCCCGACAGGGAAGAATGGCTACACCTTC. Its translation is CASSPTGKNGYTF. The rearrangement uses TRBV6-5 and TRBJ1-2; 7 bases line up with TRBD1. Germline values: CDR1 MNHEY, CDR2 SVGAGI. The J segment lost 6 bases and the V segment lost 6 bases, leaving 7 bases of the junction unmatched. CDR3 length: 13 amino acids.

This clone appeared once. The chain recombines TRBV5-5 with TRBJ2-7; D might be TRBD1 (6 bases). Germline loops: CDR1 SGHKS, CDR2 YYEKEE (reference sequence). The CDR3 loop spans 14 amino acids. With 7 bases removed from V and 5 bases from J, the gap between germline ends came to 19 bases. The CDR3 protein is CASGTRDNPHEQYF. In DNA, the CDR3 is TGTGCCAGCGGGACCCGGGACAATCCCCACGAGCAGTACTTC.

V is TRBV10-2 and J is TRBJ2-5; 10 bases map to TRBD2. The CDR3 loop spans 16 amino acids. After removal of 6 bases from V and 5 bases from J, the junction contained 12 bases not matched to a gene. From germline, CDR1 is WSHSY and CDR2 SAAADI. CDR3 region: CASRGWELAGVETQYF. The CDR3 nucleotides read TGCGCCAGCAGGGGGTGGGAGCTAGCGGGGGTTGAGACCCAGTACTTC.

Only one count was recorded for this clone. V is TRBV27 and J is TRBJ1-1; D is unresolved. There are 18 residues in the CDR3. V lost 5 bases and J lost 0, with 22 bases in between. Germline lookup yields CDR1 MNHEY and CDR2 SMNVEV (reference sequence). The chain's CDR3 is CASSPSRAGILMNTEAFF. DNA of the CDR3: TGTGCCAGCAGTCCGTCACGGGCGGGTATCCTCATGAACACTGAAGCTTTCTTT.

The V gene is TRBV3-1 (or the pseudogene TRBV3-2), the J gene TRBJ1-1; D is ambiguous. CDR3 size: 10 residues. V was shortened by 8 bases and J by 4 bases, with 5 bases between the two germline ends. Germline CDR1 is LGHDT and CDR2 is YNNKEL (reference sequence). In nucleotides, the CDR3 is TGTGCCAGCGCGGGCACTGAAGCTTTCTTT. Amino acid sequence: CASAGTEAFF.

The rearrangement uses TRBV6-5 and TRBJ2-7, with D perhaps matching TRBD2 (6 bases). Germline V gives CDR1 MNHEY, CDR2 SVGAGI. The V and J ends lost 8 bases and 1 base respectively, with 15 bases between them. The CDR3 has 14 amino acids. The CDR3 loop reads CASQGYGGSYEQYF. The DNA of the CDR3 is TGTGCCAGCCAAGGGTACGGGGGATCCTACGAGCAGTACTTC.

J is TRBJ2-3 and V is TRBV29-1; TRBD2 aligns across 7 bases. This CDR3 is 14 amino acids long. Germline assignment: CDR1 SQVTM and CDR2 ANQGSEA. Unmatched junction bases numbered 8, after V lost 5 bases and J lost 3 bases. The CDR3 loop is CSVFLFGGTDTQYF. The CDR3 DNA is TGCAGCGTTTTCTTATTCGGGGGGACAGATACGCAGTATTTT.

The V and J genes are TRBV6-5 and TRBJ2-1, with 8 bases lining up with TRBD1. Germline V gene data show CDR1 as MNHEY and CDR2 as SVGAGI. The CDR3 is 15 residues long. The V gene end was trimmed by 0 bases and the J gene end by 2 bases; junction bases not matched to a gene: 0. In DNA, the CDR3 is TGTGCCAGCAGTTACTCGACAGGGGCCTACAATGAGCAGTTCTTC. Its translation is CASSYSTGAYNEQFF.

The CDR3: CASSGQGRETQYF. The DNA of the CDR3 is TGTGCCAGCAGTGGACAGGGACGAGAGACCCAGTACTTC. The chain carries TRBV27 and TRBJ2-5; TRBD1 agrees at 8 bases. Germline trimming cut 5 bases from V and 4 bases from J; bases unmatched to any gene: 3. Germline V gene data show CDR1 as MNHEY and CDR2 as SMNVEV (reference sequence). The CDR3 totals 13 residues.